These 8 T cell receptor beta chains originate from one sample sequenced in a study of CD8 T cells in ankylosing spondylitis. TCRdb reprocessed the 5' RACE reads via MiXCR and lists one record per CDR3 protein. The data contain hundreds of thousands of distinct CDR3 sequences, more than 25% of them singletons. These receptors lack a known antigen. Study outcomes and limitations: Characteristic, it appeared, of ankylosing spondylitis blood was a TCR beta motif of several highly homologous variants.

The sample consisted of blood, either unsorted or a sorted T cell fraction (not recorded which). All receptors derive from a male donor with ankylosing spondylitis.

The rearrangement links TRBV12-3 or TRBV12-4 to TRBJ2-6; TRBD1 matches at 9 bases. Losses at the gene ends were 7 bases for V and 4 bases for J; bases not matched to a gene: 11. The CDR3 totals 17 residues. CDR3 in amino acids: CASTLTTGGGGANVLTF. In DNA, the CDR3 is TGTGCCAGCACCCTTACAACAGGGGGCGGAGGGGCCAACGTCCTGACTTTC.

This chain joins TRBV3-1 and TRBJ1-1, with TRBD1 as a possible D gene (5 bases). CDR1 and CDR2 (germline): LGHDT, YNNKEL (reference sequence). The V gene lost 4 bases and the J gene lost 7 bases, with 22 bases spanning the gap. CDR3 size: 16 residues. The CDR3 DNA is TGTGCCAGCAGCCCGGGTTGGACGGGACGGAGCCGTGAAGCTTTCTTT. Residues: CASSPGWTGRSREAFF.

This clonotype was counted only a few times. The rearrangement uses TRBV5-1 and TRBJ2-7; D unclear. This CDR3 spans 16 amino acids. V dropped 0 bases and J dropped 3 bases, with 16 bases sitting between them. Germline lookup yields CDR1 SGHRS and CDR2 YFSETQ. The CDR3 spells CASSLAGSSSLYEQYF. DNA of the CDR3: TGCGCCAGCAGCTTGGCCGGTAGCAGTTCACTCTACGAGCAGTACTTC.

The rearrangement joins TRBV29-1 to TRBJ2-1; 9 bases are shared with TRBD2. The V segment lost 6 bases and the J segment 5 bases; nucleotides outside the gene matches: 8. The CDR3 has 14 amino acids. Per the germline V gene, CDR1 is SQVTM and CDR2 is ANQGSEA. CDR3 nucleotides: TGCAGCGTCCGAAGACTAGCGGTTGACAATGAGCAGTTCTTC. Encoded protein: CSVRRLAVDNEQFF.

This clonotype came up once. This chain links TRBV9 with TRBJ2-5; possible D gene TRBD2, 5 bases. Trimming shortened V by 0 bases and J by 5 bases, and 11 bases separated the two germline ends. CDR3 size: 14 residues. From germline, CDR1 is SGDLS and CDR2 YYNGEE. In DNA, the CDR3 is TGTGCCAGCAGCGTAGACGGGGTAACGGAGACCCAGTACTTC. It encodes CASSVDGVTETQYF.

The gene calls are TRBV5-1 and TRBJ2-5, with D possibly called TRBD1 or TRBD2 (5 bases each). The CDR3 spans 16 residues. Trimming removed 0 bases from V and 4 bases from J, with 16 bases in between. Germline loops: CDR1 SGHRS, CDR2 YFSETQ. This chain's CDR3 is CASSLGVGAKGETQYF. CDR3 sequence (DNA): TGCGCCAGCAGCTTGGGGGTCGGGGCAAAAGGAGAGACCCAGTACTTC.

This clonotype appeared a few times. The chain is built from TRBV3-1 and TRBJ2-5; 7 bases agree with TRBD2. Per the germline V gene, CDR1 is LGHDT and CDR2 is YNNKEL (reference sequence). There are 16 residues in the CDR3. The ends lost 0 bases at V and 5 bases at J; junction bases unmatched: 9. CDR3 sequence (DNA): TGTGCCAGCAGCCAAGATCCGAGCGGGATCGGGGAGACCCAGTACTTC. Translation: CASSQDPSGIGETQYF.

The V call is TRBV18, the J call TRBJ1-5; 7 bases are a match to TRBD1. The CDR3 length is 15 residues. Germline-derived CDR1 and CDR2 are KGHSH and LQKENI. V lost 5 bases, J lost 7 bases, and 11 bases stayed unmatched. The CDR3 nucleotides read TGTGCCAGCTCAACTGAACAGGGGAGAGAACAGCCCCAGCATTTT. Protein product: CASSTEQGREQPQHF.